This passage covers 26 T cell receptor beta chains from one sample sequenced in a study of spatial heterogeneity in lung cancer. One entry per CDR3 protein, called by TCRdb with MiXCR from the 5' RACE reads. The table has roughly 24,000 distinct CDR3 sequences, 8% to 10% seen once. Stated time point: blood at routine non-recurrence follow-up after resection. The material sequenced was PBMCs, taken at follow-up. These receptor sequences come from a male donor with early-stage non-small cell lung cancer.

This clonotype was detected only a few times. V gene TRBV6-6 combines with J gene TRBJ1-5; TRBD1 matches at 10 bases. The CDR3 loop spans 14 amino acids. Germline V gene sequence: CDR1 MNHNY, CDR2 SVGAGI (reference sequence). With 7 bases clipped from V and 7 bases from J, the junction kept 7 bases outside the gene matches. This CDR3 is CASNGQGDGQPQHF. The CDR3 DNA sequence: TGTGCCAGCAATGGACAGGGGGACGGGCAGCCCCAGCATTTT.

The chain recombines TRBV19 with TRBJ1-2; D gene unclear. Per the germline V gene, CDR1 is LNHDA and CDR2 is SQIVND (reference sequence). The CDR3 length is 14 residues. Trimming shortened V by 5 bases and J by 3 bases, and 13 bases separated the two germline ends. CDR3 region: CASSVRGRDYGYTF. The CDR3 nucleotides read TGTGCCAGTAGTGTGCGGGGTCGGGACTATGGCTACACCTTC. The full variable domain, with the rest looked up from reference TRBV19 and TRBJ1-2, is DGGITQSPKYLFRKEGQNVTLSCEQNLNHDAMYWYRQDPGQGLRLIYYSQIVNDFQKGDIAEGYSVSREKKESFPLTVTSAQKNPTAFYLCASSVRGRDYGYTFGSGTRLTVV.

V usage is TRBV5-1 and J usage is TRBJ2-2; perhaps TRBD2 as D (5 bases). The CDR3 runs to 16 residues. V lost 2 bases and J lost 4, with 15 bases in between. Germline V gives CDR1 SGHRS, CDR2 YFSETQ. The CDR3 loop is CASSFVASRGTGELFF. Written as DNA, the CDR3 is TGCGCCAGCAGCTTCGTCGCCAGTCGGGGCACCGGGGAGCTGTTTTTT. Full variable domain (missing parts from reference TRBV5-1 and TRBJ2-2): KAGVTQTPRYLIKTRGQQVTLSCSPISGHRSVSWYQQTPGQGLQFLFEYFSETQRNKGNFPGRFSGRQFSNSRSEMNVSTLELGDSALYLCASSFVASRGTGELFFGEGSRLTVL.

In this sample, this clonotype is large. This CDR3 is CASSSRERETQYF. The DNA for the CDR3 is TGTGCCAGCAGCAGCCGGGAAAGAGAGACCCAGTACTTC. The chain recombines TRBV7-9 with TRBJ2-5; tentative D call: TRBD2 (5 bases). There are 13 residues in the CDR3. CDR1 is SEHNR, CDR2 FQNEAQ, per germline (reference sequence). V shed 5 bases and J shed 4 bases, with 11 bases lying between them.

This clonotype came up a few times. Here the CDR3 reads CASSPGTSESYEQYF. The CDR3 region has the DNA TGTGCCAGCAGCCCCGGGACTAGCGAGAGCTACGAGCAGTACTTC. The J gene is TRBJ2-7, the V gene TRBV28; 10 nucleotides match TRBD2. There are 15 residues in the CDR3. V shed 6 bases, J shed 3 bases, and the junction held 8 bases outside the gene matches. Germline V CDR1 and CDR2: MDHEN, SYDVKM.

In this sample, this clonotype turned up many times. The chain couples TRBV7-9 to TRBJ2-5, with a tentative D call TRBD2 (5 bases). The germline V gene encodes CDR1 SEHNR and CDR2 FQNEAQ (reference sequence). The CDR3 contains 15 residues. Trimming took off 4 bases at V and 2 bases at J, with 14 bases between the two ends. The CDR3 spells CASSSFTSGQETQYF. CDR3 nucleotide sequence: TGTGCCAGCAGCTCCTTTACATCGGGGCAAGAGACCCAGTACTTC.

Many counts were recorded for this clonotype. CDR3 sequence: CASSLGGTGLNSPLHF. CDR3 coding DNA: TGTGCCAGCAGTTTGGGGGGGACAGGGTTAAATTCACCCCTCCACTTT. The rearrangement joins TRBV28 to TRBJ1-6; TRBD1 aligns across 9 bases. This CDR3 contains 16 residues. Germline loops: CDR1 MDHEN, CDR2 SYDVKM. V trimming: 3 bases; J trimming: 7 bases; junction bases outside the gene matches: 7.

This clonotype was picked up many times. The CDR3 region has the DNA TGTGCCAGCAGTTTGCTAGCGGGGTTCGGGGAGCTGTTTTTT. It codes for CASSLLAGFGELFF. The J gene is TRBJ2-2, the V gene TRBV28, with 9 nucleotides matching TRBD2. This CDR3 region has 14 residues. V shed 3 bases, J shed 7 bases, and the junction held 3 bases outside the gene matches. CDR1 is MDHEN and CDR2 is SYDVKM in the germline V gene.

This clonotype was seen at least ten times. The chain links TRBV4-1 to TRBJ1-2, with D possibly matching TRBD1 (5 bases). CDR3 size: 18 residues. The germline V gene encodes CDR1 MGHRA and CDR2 YSYEKL. The ends were cut back, 3 bases at V and 2 bases at J, with 22 bases in the middle. The CDR3 DNA sequence: TGCGCCAGCAGCCACCCCCCCGGGACGTCCTGGGCGAACTATGGCTACACCTTC. This gives the protein CASSHPPGTSWANYGYTF.

The rearrangement links TRBV7-9 to TRBJ2-5; 9 positions agree with TRBD2. The length of the CDR3 is 15 residues. V trimming: 5 bases; J trimming: 0 bases; junction bases outside the gene matches: 4. CDR1 and CDR2 from the germline V gene are SEHNR and FQNEAQ (reference sequence). In DNA form, the CDR3 reads TGTGCCAGCAGCCGGACTAGCGCTTACCAAGAGACCCAGTACTTC. This translates into CASSRTSAYQETQYF.

This clonotype is labeled as medium-sized (0.01 to 0.1%). The gene calls are TRBV7-2 and TRBJ2-3; the match to TRBD2 covers 10 bases. V gave up 5 bases and J gave up 1 base; unmatched junction bases: 3. This CDR3 has 15 residues. The V gene's germline CDR1 is SGHTA and CDR2 FQGNSA. The CDR3 DNA sequence: TGTGCCAGCAGCCCCGGGACTAGCGGCACAGATACGCAGTATTTT. This codes for CASSPGTSGTDTQYF.

The rearrangement uses TRBV28 and TRBJ2-5; D perhaps matches TRBD2 (6 bases). The CDR3 consists of 15 residues. Trimming stripped 8 bases from V and 5 bases from J, with 21 bases between. Germline V gene data show CDR1 as MDHEN and CDR2 as SYDVKM. The CDR3 reads CASAPRGNPTETQYF. The CDR3 DNA reads as TGTGCCAGCGCCCCACGGGGGAACCCCACGGAGACCCAGTACTTC.

This clonotype occurred many times. In nucleotides, the CDR3 is TGCAGTGCTAGTCGCCCGAACACTGAAGCTTTCTTT. Translated: CSASRPNTEAFF. V is TRBV20-1 and J is TRBJ1-1; no reliable D call. The CDR3 consists of 12 residues. Trimming left V 3 bases short and J 1 base short, with 6 bases between. CDR1 is DFQATT and CDR2 is SNEGSKA in the germline V gene (reference sequence).

This chain joins TRBV19 and TRBJ2-1; 7 bases map to TRBD2. The CDR3 has 17 residues. Looked up from germline, CDR1 is LNHDA and CDR2 is SQIVND (reference sequence). Trimming cost V 5 bases and J 6 bases; bases outside gene matches: 16. DNA of the CDR3: TGTGCCAGTAGTTTTTCATCCGGACTAGATGAAACCAATGAGCAGTTCTTC. Its protein product is CASSFSSGLDETNEQFF.

The chain employs TRBV5-1 and TRBJ1-2; a weak D match, TRBD1 (6 bases). Germline CDR1 reads SGHRS; CDR2 reads YFSETQ. Deletions cut 0 bases from V and 4 bases from J, with 13 bases between. The CDR3 has 15 amino acids. CDR3 residues: CASSLDGGPPYGYTF. The CDR3 DNA reads as TGCGCCAGCAGCTTGGATGGGGGGCCCCCCTATGGCTACACCTTC.

The V gene is TRBV4-2, the J gene TRBJ2-2; D possibly matches TRBD1 or TRBD2 (5 bases each). This CDR3 spans 15 amino acids. The V end was cut by 4 bases, the J end by 2 bases, with 11 bases between. Per the germline V gene, CDR1 is LGHNA and CDR2 is YNFKEQ. The CDR3 is CASSPLGVNTGELFF. In DNA form, the CDR3 reads TGTGCCAGCAGCCCATTGGGGGTTAACACCGGGGAGCTGTTTTTT.

This clonotype was observed a few times. The chain joins TRBV30 to TRBJ1-1, with D perhaps TRBD1 (5 bases). Looked up from germline, CDR1 is GTSNPN and CDR2 is SVGIG (reference sequence). The V end lost 0 bases, the J end lost 1 base, and 9 bases lay between the germline ends. The CDR3 is made up of 14 amino acids. This CDR3 reads CAWSVTGWNTEAFF. CDR3 coding DNA: TGTGCCTGGAGTGTCACAGGTTGGAACACTGAAGCTTTCTTT.

This clonotype appeared many times. The genes are TRBV28 and TRBJ2-3; D assignment may be TRBD1 or TRBD2 (6 bases each). V gave up 8 bases and J gave up 2 bases, with 17 bases separating them. The germline V gene encodes CDR1 MDHEN and CDR2 SYDVKM. This CDR3 region has 15 residues. CDR3 sequence: CASLGSRGPTDTQYF. The CDR3 DNA follows: TGTGCCAGCCTCGGGTCCCGGGGGCCCACAGATACGCAGTATTTT. Together with reference TRBV28 and TRBJ2-3, the CDR3 gives the full variable domain: DVKVTQSSRYLVKRTGEKVFLECVQDMDHENMFWYRQDPGLGLRLIYFSYDVKMKEKGDIPEGYSVSREKKERFSLILESASTNQTSMYLCASLGSRGPTDTQYFGPGTRLTVL.

At least ten counts were recorded for this clonotype. The rearrangement joins TRBV28 to TRBJ2-2; D is uncertain. The CDR3 has 13 amino acids. Between the trimmed V and J ends, which lost 1 base and 7 bases, there was a span of 7 bases. Germline lookup yields CDR1 MDHEN and CDR2 SYDVKM. CDR3 sequence: CASSLSANGELFF. DNA for the CDR3: TGTGCCAGCAGTTTATCGGCCAACGGGGAGCTGTTTTTT. The full variable domain, completed using reference TRBV28 and TRBJ2-2, is DVKVTQSSRYLVKRTGEKVFLECVQDMDHENMFWYRQDPGLGLRLIYFSYDVKMKEKGDIPEGYSVSREKKERFSLILESASTNQTSMYLCASSLSANGELFFGEGSRLTVL.

The genes are TRBV7-2 and TRBJ1-3; D uncertain. There are 17 residues in the CDR3. CDR1 is SGHTA and CDR2 is FQGNSA in the germline V gene. The V gene lost 2 bases and the J gene lost 2 bases, with 16 bases spanning the gap. The CDR3 DNA sequence: TGTGCCAGCAGCTTAAGACGGCTGAGTGATGCTGGAAACACCATATATTTT. It yields the protein CASSLRRLSDAGNTIYF.

In its sample, this clonotype was seen a few times. This chain connects TRBV5-1 to TRBJ2-7; D gene unclear. CDR1 is SGHRS, CDR2 YFSETQ, per germline. CDR3 size: 13 residues. Trimming left V 1 base short and J 3 bases short, with 8 bases between. CDR3 bases: TGCGCCAGCAGCTTGTCTGGAAACTACGAGCAGTACTTC. Translating it yields CASSLSGNYEQYF.

This chain links TRBV20-1 with TRBJ2-1; 11 positions match TRBD2. The ends lost 6 bases at V and 12 bases at J; junction bases unmatched: 4. The CDR3 sequence is 11 residues long. Germline CDR1 is DFQATT and CDR2 is SNEGSKA (reference sequence). Here the CDR3 DNA reads TGCAGTGCCCCTAGCGGGGGGCCGCAGTTCTTC. Its translation: CSAPSGGPQFF.

This clonotype was observed many times. The chain couples TRBV27 to TRBJ1-5; 12 bases match TRBD1. Losses at the gene ends were 7 bases for V and 3 bases for J; bases not matched to a gene: 16. The V gene's germline CDR1 is MNHEY and CDR2 SMNVEV (reference sequence). The CDR3 length is 19 residues. CDR3 amino acids: CASNPTGTGGAEVNQPQHF. DNA for the CDR3: TGTGCCAGCAATCCCACCGGGACAGGGGGCGCCGAAGTCAATCAGCCCCAGCATTTT.

Only a few counts were recorded for this clonotype. The chain has TRBV20-1 and TRBJ2-3; D remains ambiguous. Germline V gives CDR1 DFQATT, CDR2 SNEGSKA (reference sequence). The V and J ends lost 1 base and 6 bases respectively, with 14 bases between them. The CDR3 spans 14 residues. The CDR3 nucleotides are TGCAGTGCTAGAGTTGGGCCCCCCGCGGATACGCAGTATTTT. It specifies CSARVGPPADTQYF.

This clonotype has at least ten counts. V is TRBV9 and J is TRBJ2-1; D assignment may be TRBD1 or TRBD2 (5 bases each). V was trimmed by 0 bases and J by 6 bases, leaving 16 bases between them. Germline V gene data show CDR1 as SGDLS and CDR2 as YYNGEE. The CDR3 spans 16 residues. This CDR3 is CASSVGPGTAFNEQFF. CDR3 bases: TGTGCCAGCAGCGTAGGACCAGGGACGGCCTTCAATGAGCAGTTCTTC.

The J gene is TRBJ1-5, the V gene TRBV29-1, with no clear D. The CDR3 sequence is 17 residues long. Germline CDR1 reads SQVTM; CDR2 reads ANQGSEA. V lost 1 base and J 0 bases, leaving 16 bases between the germline ends. CDR3 sequence (DNA): TGCAGCGTTGAAGGGGTCACGAATGTATCTAGCAATCAGCCCCAGCATTTT. Protein: CSVEGVTNVSSNQPQHF.